These T cell receptor beta chains were read from a single sample in a study of vaccination effects on CD4 cells after COVID-19. Only in-frame clones appear in the TCRdb table, and some are missing; sequencing was by immunoSEQ multiplex PCR. The table has nearly 50,000 clones, 65% to 75% seen once. These receptors have no identified antigens. The source material was CD4+ T cells from PBMCs cultured without peptide, sampled after COVID-19 vaccination. These receptors originate from a human donor who had a prior SARS-CoV-2 infection. Each CDR3 is given with its conserved first and last residue. D genes are given only for firm matches. Only part of the rows carry a size: once, few, many, or a class if the clone is expanded.

d_gene: .; len: 14; j_gene: TRBJ1-1; v_gene: TRBV10-3; abundance: .; CDR3aa: CAISPGRTNTEAFF; CDR3nt: TGTGCCATCAGTCCGGGACGGACGAACACTGAAGCTTTCTTT
d_gene: .; len: 11; j_gene: TRBJ2-3; v_gene: TRBV10-3; abundance: .; CDR3aa: CAIGRTDTQYF; CDR3nt: TGTGCCATCGGTCGGACAGATACGCAGTATTTT
d_gene: .; len: 14; j_gene: TRBJ1-3; v_gene: TRBV6-5; abundance: .; CDR3aa: CASSRDISGNTIYF; CDR3nt: TGTGCCAGCAGTCGTGACATATCCGGAAACACCATATATTTT
d_gene: .; len: 16; j_gene: TRBJ1-2; v_gene: TRBV18; abundance: .; CDR3aa: CASSSPTATTSYGYTF; CDR3nt: TGTGCCAGCTCCTCCCCCACGGCAACTACCTCCTATGGCTACACCTTC
d_gene: .; len: 15; j_gene: TRBJ1-5; v_gene: TRBV7-8; abundance: .; CDR3aa: CASSLGIGGNQPQHF; CDR3nt: TGTGCCAGCAGCTTAGGAATCGGGGGCAATCAGCCCCAGCATTTT
d_gene: TRBD2; len: 16; j_gene: TRBJ2-3; v_gene: TRBV10-3; abundance: .; CDR3aa: CAISESMREGRDTQYF; CDR3nt: TGTGCCATCAGTGAGTCGATGCGGGAGGGCAGAGATACGCAGTATTTT
d_gene: TRBD1; len: 17; j_gene: TRBJ2-2; v_gene: TRBV4-3; abundance: once; CDR3aa: CASSQEAGTGNTGELFF; CDR3nt: TGCGCCAGCAGCCAAGAAGCCGGGACAGGGAACACCGGGGAGCTGTTTTTT
d_gene: .; len: 15; j_gene: TRBJ2-2; v_gene: TRBV7-3; abundance: .; CDR3aa: CASSSGSTRTGELFF; CDR3nt: TGTGCCAGCAGCTCCGGGTCTACTAGGACCGGGGAGCTGTTTTTT
d_gene: .; len: 15; j_gene: TRBJ1-6; v_gene: TRBV18; abundance: .; CDR3aa: CASSLQGGLDSPLHF; CDR3nt: TGTGCCAGCTCTCTGCAGGGAGGGTTAGATTCACCCCTCCACTTT
d_gene: TRBD1; len: 16; j_gene: TRBJ1-2; v_gene: TRBV3-1/TRBV3-2; abundance: .; CDR3aa: CASSRVRGTVIYGYTF; CDR3nt: TGTGCCAGCAGCCGAGTGAGAGGGACAGTGATCTATGGCTACACCTTC
d_gene: .; len: 14; j_gene: TRBJ1-1; v_gene: TRBV9; abundance: .; CDR3aa: CASSVDRAGTEAFF; CDR3nt: TGTGCCAGCAGCGTAGACAGGGCCGGCACTGAAGCTTTCTTT
d_gene: TRBD1; len: 16; j_gene: TRBJ1-1; v_gene: TRBV29-1; abundance: .; CDR3aa: CSAPKGTGGARTEAFF; CDR3nt: TGCAGCGCTCCGAAAGGGACAGGGGGCGCGAGGACTGAAGCTTTCTTT
d_gene: .; len: 13; j_gene: TRBJ2-3; v_gene: TRBV18; abundance: .; CDR3aa: CASTSSATDTQYF; CDR3nt: TGTGCCAGCACATCGTCAGCCACAGATACGCAGTATTTT
d_gene: TRBD2; len: 12; j_gene: TRBJ2-3; v_gene: TRBV7-2; abundance: .; CDR3aa: CASSLQRGGQYF; CDR3nt: TGTGCCAGCAGCCTTCAGCGGGGGGGGCAGTATTTT
d_gene: .; len: 13; j_gene: TRBJ1-5; v_gene: TRBV6-5; abundance: .; CDR3aa: CASRVSVGQPQHF; CDR3nt: TGTGCCAGCAGGGTTTCAGTCGGTCAGCCCCAGCATTTT
d_gene: .; len: 11; j_gene: TRBJ2-1; v_gene: TRBV5-6; abundance: .; CDR3aa: CASSFYHEQFF; CDR3nt: TGTGCCAGCAGCTTCTACCATGAGCAGTTCTTC
d_gene: .; len: 11; j_gene: TRBJ2-1; v_gene: TRBV20-1; abundance: .; CDR3aa: CSAGTWDEQFF; CDR3nt: TGCAGTGCCGGAACTTGGGATGAGCAGTTCTTC
d_gene: .; len: 13; j_gene: TRBJ2-1; v_gene: TRBV7-3; abundance: .; CDR3aa: CASSFNRDNEQFF; CDR3nt: TGTGCCAGCAGCTTTAACAGGGACAATGAGCAGTTCTTC
d_gene: .; len: 13; j_gene: TRBJ2-5; v_gene: TRBV9; abundance: .; CDR3aa: CASSVGSRETQYF; CDR3nt: TGTGCCAGCAGCGTAGGGAGTAGAGAGACCCAGTACTTC
d_gene: .; len: 15; j_gene: TRBJ2-1; v_gene: TRBV19; abundance: .; CDR3aa: CASSIGFLSYNEQFF; CDR3nt: TGTGCCAGTAGTATAGGGTTCCTCTCCTACAATGAGCAGTTCTTC
d_gene: .; len: 11; j_gene: TRBJ2-5; v_gene: TRBV27; abundance: .; CDR3aa: CASFAGPLQYF; CDR3nt: TGTGCCAGTTTCGCGGGACCCCTCCAGTACTTC
d_gene: .; len: 17; j_gene: TRBJ2-5; v_gene: TRBV5-1; abundance: .; CDR3aa: CASSLGQTAFSQETQYF; CDR3nt: TGCGCCAGCAGCCTCGGACAGACCGCTTTTTCGCAAGAGACCCAGTACTTC
d_gene: .; len: 15; j_gene: TRBJ2-5; v_gene: TRBV5-6; abundance: .; CDR3aa: CASSLVLDSKETQYF; CDR3nt: TGTGCCAGCAGCTTGGTATTGGACAGTAAAGAGACCCAGTACTTC
d_gene: .; len: 12; j_gene: TRBJ1-4; v_gene: TRBV28; abundance: once; CDR3aa: CASSDRGEKLFF; CDR3nt: TGTGCCAGCAGTGATAGGGGGGAAAAACTGTTTTTT
d_gene: TRBD1; len: 14; j_gene: TRBJ2-7; v_gene: TRBV5-1; abundance: .; CDR3aa: CASSGGTGEFEQYF; CDR3nt: TGCGCCAGCAGCGGGGGGACAGGGGAATTCGAGCAGTACTTC
d_gene: .; len: 14; j_gene: TRBJ2-1; v_gene: TRBV30; abundance: .; CDR3aa: CAWNVLSSYNEQFF; CDR3nt: TGTGCCTGGAACGTCCTGAGCTCCTACAATGAGCAGTTCTTC
d_gene: .; len: 15; j_gene: TRBJ2-2; v_gene: TRBV11-1; abundance: .; CDR3aa: CASSLQGTNTGELFF; CDR3nt: TGTGCCAGCAGCCTACAGGGAACGAACACCGGGGAGCTGTTTTTT
d_gene: .; len: 16; j_gene: TRBJ2-3; v_gene: TRBV4-3; abundance: few; CDR3aa: CASSRVRQNDADTQYF; CDR3nt: TGCGCCAGCAGCCGGGTAAGGCAGAATGATGCAGATACGCAGTATTTT
d_gene: .; len: 14; j_gene: TRBJ2-2; v_gene: TRBV15; abundance: .; CDR3aa: CATRQMGGSGELFF; CDR3nt: TGTGCCACCCGTCAGATGGGGGGTTCCGGGGAGCTGTTTTTT
d_gene: TRBD1; len: 14; j_gene: TRBJ2-7; v_gene: TRBV2; abundance: few; CDR3aa: CASRATGGVDEQYF; CDR3nt: TGTGCCAGCAGGGCCACAGGGGGCGTCGACGAGCAGTACTTC